The rows below give T cell receptor beta chains drawn from one sample of a study of OX40 agonist ivuxolimab in advanced cancers. Method: immunoSEQ multiplex PCR; TCRdb's copy keeps in-frame clones and lacks some. The table lists 14,000 to 15,000 clones, around 90% of them singletons. The sequenced sample was CD4+ or CD8+ T cells sorted from blood, obtained in a trial of the OX40 agonist ivuxolimab. All receptors come from an adult with an advanced solid tumor such as melanoma, head and neck, liver or kidney cancer. Each CDR3 is given with its conserved first and last residue. D genes are given only for firm matches. Expanded clones are given a class, and other clones once, few, many or no size at all.

cdr3_nt | cdr3_aa | d_call | j_call | v_call | cdr3_length | clone_size
TGTGCCAGCAGCTGGACAACGAACACCGGGGAGCTGTTTTTT | CASSWTTNTGELFF | . | TRBJ2-2 | TRBV7-7 | 14 | .
TGTGCTAGTGGTCCCTACCAGGGGGGGGAGACCCAGTACTTC | CASGPYQGGETQYF | . | TRBJ2-5 | TRBV12-5 | 14 | .
TGTGCCAGCAGTTTAGAGGGTCCAGGGGGATCACCCCTCCACTTT | CASSLEGPGGSPLHF | TRBD1 | TRBJ1-6 | TRBV27 | 15 | .
TGTGCCAGCAGCTTAGCGACTGATTACGAGCAGTACTTC | CASSLATDYEQYF | . | TRBJ2-7 | TRBV7-2 | 13 | once
TGTGCCACTGAAAGATGGGATGGCTACACCTTC | CATERWDGYTF | . | TRBJ1-2 | TRBV7-6 | 11 | .
TGTGCCACCCCAGCGGGAGACGGCTACGAGCAGTACTTC | CATPAGDGYEQYF | TRBD2 | TRBJ2-7 | TRBV19 | 13 | .
TGTGCCAGCAGCTTAGGGACTCGCGAGCAGTACTTC | CASSLGTREQYF | . | TRBJ2-7 | TRBV11-2 | 12 | .
TGTGCCAGTAGTATGTTCCGGGGAACTGAAGCTTTCTTT | CASSMFRGTEAFF | . | TRBJ1-1 | TRBV19 | 13 | .
TGTGCCAGCAGTTACGTCAACCAAGAGACCCAGTACTTC | CASSYVNQETQYF | . | TRBJ2-5 | TRBV6-5 | 13 | .
TGTGCCAGCAGTGGGACACCCTTGGAGGACACTGAAGCTTTCTTT | CASSGTPLEDTEAFF | . | TRBJ1-1 | TRBV6-5 | 15 | .
TGCGCCAGCAGCCCATCGGCGGGAGGGCCTAATGAGCAGTTCTTC | CASSPSAGGPNEQFF | TRBD2 | TRBJ2-1 | TRBV5-1 | 15 | once
TGCAGCGTTGGGGACAGGGTTTCAACTAATGAAAAACTGTTTTTT | CSVGDRVSTNEKLFF | TRBD1 | TRBJ1-4 | TRBV29-1 | 15 | .
TGTGCCAGCAGTCAGGGAGCAACTAATGAAAAACTGTTTTTT | CASSQGATNEKLFF | . | TRBJ1-4 | TRBV28 | 14 | .
TGTGCCAGCAGGGGGGGACAGAGGATAGAGCAGTTCTTC | CASRGGQRIEQFF | . | TRBJ2-1 | TRBV11-2 | 13 | .
TGTGCCAGCGTAGGGACTAGCGGGTACGAGCAGTACTTC | CASVGTSGYEQYF | TRBD2 | TRBJ2-7 | TRBV2 | 13 | .
TGTGCCAGCAGCTTCTCCGGCGAGCAGTACTTC | CASSFSGEQYF | . | TRBJ2-7 | TRBV5-6 | 11 | .
TGTGCCAGCAGTTTTAGTGGGGGGGGTCCGGGAAACACCATATATTTT | CASSFSGGGPGNTIYF | . | TRBJ1-3 | TRBV27 | 16 | .
TGTGCCAGCAGCTTTGCCCCAGGGGAGACCCAGTACTTC | CASSFAPGETQYF | . | TRBJ2-5 | TRBV5-8 | 13 | once
TGTGCCAGCAAGGGGCAGAACACCGGGGAGCTGTTTTTT | CASKGQNTGELFF | . | TRBJ2-2 | TRBV9 | 13 | .
TGTGCCAGCTCCCCCGGCGGGGAGCAGTACTTC | CASSPGGEQYF | . | TRBJ2-7 | TRBV18 | 11 | .
TGTGCCAGCAGCGAGGCGGGACTAGCGGACTACGAGCAGTACTTC | CASSEAGLADYEQYF | TRBD2 | TRBJ2-7 | TRBV7-9 | 15 | .
TGTGCCAGCAGTTTATGGGGGAGAGGTAACACCGGGGAGCTGTTTTTT | CASSLWGRGNTGELFF | . | TRBJ2-2 | TRBV27 | 16 | large
TGCGCCAGCAGTAAAACTAGCGGGGGGCATTGGGAGCAGTACTTC | CASSKTSGGHWEQYF | TRBD2 | TRBJ2-7 | TRBV4-1 | 15 | once
TGCGCCAGCTCTTCCTGGGGGCTTGACTCCTACAATGAGCAGTTCTTC | CASSSWGLDSYNEQFF | . | TRBJ2-1 | TRBV10-2 | 16 | .
TGTGCCAGCAGTCACCAGGGGGAGCTCACTGAAGCTTTCTTT | CASSHQGELTEAFF | TRBD1 | TRBJ1-1 | TRBV28 | 14 | once
TGTGCCAGCAGGACCACAGGGGGCTTGACCCAGTACTTC | CASRTTGGLTQYF | TRBD1 | TRBJ2-5 | TRBV28 | 13 | .
TGTGCCAGTAGTTCCAGAGGGACAGGGAACACTGAAGCTTTCTTT | CASSSRGTGNTEAFF | TRBD1 | TRBJ1-1 | TRBV19 | 15 | few
TGTGCCAGCAGGGCGGCAGGGGCCATTAATGAAAAACTGTTTTTT | CASRAAGAINEKLFF | . | TRBJ1-4 | TRBV28 | 15 | .